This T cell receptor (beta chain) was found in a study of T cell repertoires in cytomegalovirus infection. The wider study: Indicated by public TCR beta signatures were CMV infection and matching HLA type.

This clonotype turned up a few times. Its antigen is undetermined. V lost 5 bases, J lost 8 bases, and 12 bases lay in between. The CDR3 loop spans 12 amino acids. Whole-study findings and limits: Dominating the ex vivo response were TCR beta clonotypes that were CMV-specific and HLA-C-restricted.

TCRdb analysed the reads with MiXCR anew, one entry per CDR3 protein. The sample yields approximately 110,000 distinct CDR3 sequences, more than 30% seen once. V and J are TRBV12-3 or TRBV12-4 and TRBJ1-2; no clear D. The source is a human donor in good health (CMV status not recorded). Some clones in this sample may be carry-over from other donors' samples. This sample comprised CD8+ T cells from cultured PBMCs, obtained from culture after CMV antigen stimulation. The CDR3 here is CASSPRGIGYTF. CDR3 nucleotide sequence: TGTGCCAGCAGTCCCCGGGGTATAGGCTACACCTTC.